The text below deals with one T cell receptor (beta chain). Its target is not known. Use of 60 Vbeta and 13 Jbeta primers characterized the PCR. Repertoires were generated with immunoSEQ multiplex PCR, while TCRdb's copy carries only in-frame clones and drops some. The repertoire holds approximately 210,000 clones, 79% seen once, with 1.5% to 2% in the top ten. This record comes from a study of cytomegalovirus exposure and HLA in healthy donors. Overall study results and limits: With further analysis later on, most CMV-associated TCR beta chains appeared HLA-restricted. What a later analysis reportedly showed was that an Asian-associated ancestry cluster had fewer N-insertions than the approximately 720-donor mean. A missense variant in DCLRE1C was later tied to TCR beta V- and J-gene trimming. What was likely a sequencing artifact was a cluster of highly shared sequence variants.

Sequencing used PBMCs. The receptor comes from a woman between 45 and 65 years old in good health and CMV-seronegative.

Here the CDR3 reads CASSAWTSGRNEQFF. Written as DNA, the CDR3 is TGTGCCAGCAGCGCCTGGACTAGCGGGAGGAATGAGCAGTTCTTC. This chain connects TRBV9 to TRBJ2-1; 14 positions match TRBD2. Germline loops: CDR1 SGDLS, CDR2 YYNGEE. V gave up 3 bases and J gave up 7 bases; unmatched junction bases: 3. The CDR3 sequence is 15 residues long.